This T cell receptor beta chain is drawn from a study of blood T cells in healthy people across ages. Study-level background: Every two T cells gave about one barcoded beta molecule via template switching. Study-wide points: Age brought a roughly linear fall in TCR beta diversity measured per million T cells. Higher naive T cell percentage went strongly together with higher TCR beta diversity. Whereas aged donors had fewer naive CD4+ cells, long-lived donors had more of them and higher diversity.

The germline gives CDR1 SGDLS, CDR2 YYNGEE. The CDR3 has 14 amino acids. This clonotype showed up just a few times. No antigen is known for it. Together with a sample-barcoded 5' primer, a J-beta primer mix was included in a second PCR lasting about 7 to 12 cycles. TCRdb used MiXCR to reprocess the 5' RACE reads, holding one entry per CDR3 protein. The sample includes some 1.5 million distinct CDR3 sequences, under 30% of them seen just once. The receptor comes from a woman in her 30s in good health. The chain is built from TRBV9 and TRBJ2-4; no clear D. The last part of the DNA fits TRBJ2-7 better; the J call may be wrong. What was sequenced was blood. The CDR3 DNA reads TGTGCCAGCAGCGCTCGACACCATTCCTACGAGCAGTACTTC. It encodes CASSARHHSYEQYF.